The T cell receptor beta chain described here comes from a study of regulatory T cells in long-lasting Graves disease. Study-wide points: Possibly, too few samples lowered accuracy. Those with persistent Graves' had less TCR diversity than newly diagnosed patients.

The ends were cut back, 8 bases at V and 7 bases at J, with 12 bases in the middle. CDR1 and CDR2 from the germline V gene are MDHEN and SYDVKM. The CDR3 is 13 residues long. As concerns this clonotype: Its antigen is currently unknown.

To make TCR beta libraries, researchers used iRepertoire HTBI primers and Arm-PCR of CDR3 regions. TCRdb re-called the multiplex PCR reads with MiXCR, one entry per CDR3 protein. The top ten hold about two fifths of the sample, which has 700,000 or so distinct CDR3 sequences, 30% seen once. Stated time point: persistent/refractory GD, antithyroid drugs over 5 years with positive TRAb. PBMCs provided the RNA from which the TCR library was made. This clonotype originated in a female donor with Graves disease. The rearrangement joins TRBV28 to TRBJ1-6; D uncertain. The sequences come from peripheral blood mononuclear cells (PBMCs), collected when the disease was refractory, from a patient treated with antithyroid drugs. CDR3 sequence (DNA): TGTGCCAGCTTCGGGTCTTACAATTCACCCCTCCACTTT. It codes for CASFGSYNSPLHF.